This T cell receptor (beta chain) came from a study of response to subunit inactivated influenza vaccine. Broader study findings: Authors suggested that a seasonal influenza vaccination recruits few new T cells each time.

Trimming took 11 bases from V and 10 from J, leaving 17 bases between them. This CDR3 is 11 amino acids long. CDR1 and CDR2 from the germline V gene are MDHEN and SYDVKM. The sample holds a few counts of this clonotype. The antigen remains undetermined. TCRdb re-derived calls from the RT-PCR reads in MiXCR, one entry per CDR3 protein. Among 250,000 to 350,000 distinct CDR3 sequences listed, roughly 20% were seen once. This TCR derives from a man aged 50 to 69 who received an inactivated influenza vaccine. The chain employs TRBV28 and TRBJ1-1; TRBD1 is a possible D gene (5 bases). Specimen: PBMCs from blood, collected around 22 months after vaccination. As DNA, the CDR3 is TGTGCCGGCTCGAGGGGTTACGTAGCTTTCTTT. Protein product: CAGSRGYVAFF.